The next 29 T cell receptor beta chains were all read from a single sample in a study of blood T cell repertoires in COVID-19. The assay was immunoSEQ multiplex PCR, and TCRdb's table has in-frame clones only and misses some. There are 150,000 to 200,000 clones in the sample; around 76% occur only once, and around a sixth lies in the top ten. The specimen was PBMCs or T cells enriched from blood (not recorded which). The receptors derive from a woman aged 45-65 years with acute COVID-19.

J is TRBJ1-6 and V is TRBV28, with 8 bases identical to TRBD1. Germline V gives CDR1 MDHEN, CDR2 SYDVKM. CDR3 length equals 14 residues. Unmatched junction bases numbered 6, after V lost 6 bases and J lost 8 bases. The CDR3 is CASSSGTGYSPLHF. CDR3 coding DNA: TGTGCCAGCAGCTCCGGGACAGGTTATTCACCCCTCCACTTT.

V is TRBV23-1 and J is TRBJ1-2, with 10 positions matching TRBD1. TRBV23-1 is an ORF; its function is uncertain. V shed 3 bases and J 8 bases; nucleotides not matched to a gene: 15. The CDR3 consists of 17 residues. Here the CDR3 DNA reads TGCGCCAGCAGTCATCCAGGTTACCGGGACAGGGGAAACGGCTACACCTTC. This codes for CASSHPGYRDRGNGYTF.

CDR3 amino acids: CASSVTGTGDSPLHF. The CDR3 DNA reads as TGTGCCAGCAGCGTTACCGGGACAGGGGATTCACCCCTCCACTTT. V is TRBV9 and J is TRBJ1-6; 10 bases are a match to TRBD1. Germline CDR1 SGDLS, CDR2 YYNGEE. The ends lost 2 bases at V and 8 bases at J; junction bases unmatched: 4. This CDR3 spans 15 amino acids.

This clone occurred a few times. This rearrangement joins TRBV7-8 to TRBJ1-5, with D possibly matching TRBD1 (6 bases). V was shortened by 4 bases and J by 6 bases, with 10 bases between the two germline ends. The CDR3 is made up of 13 amino acids. Germline values: CDR1 SGHVS, CDR2 FQNEAQ. CDR3 coding DNA: TGTGCCAGCAGCTCGTACAGGGTTCAGCCCCAGCATTTT. Amino acid sequence: CASSSYRVQPQHF.

This chain joins TRBV14 and TRBJ2-3, with 9 bases aligning to TRBD2. The CDR3 covers 15 residues. V shed 4 bases, J shed 3 bases, and the junction held 5 bases outside the gene matches. Germline V gives CDR1 SGHDN, CDR2 FVKESK. CDR3 coding DNA: TGTGCCAGCAGCCCTCTAGCGGGAAGGACAGATACGCAGTATTTT. Amino acids: CASSPLAGRTDTQYF.

The rearrangement uses TRBV2 and TRBJ1-5; a possible D gene is TRBD1 (6 bases). CDR1 is SNHLY, CDR2 FYNNEI, per germline. V was trimmed by 6 bases and J by 3 bases, leaving 9 bases between them. The CDR3 sequence is 13 residues long. CDR3: CASSGTPNQPQHF. The CDR3 nucleotides read TGTGCCAGCAGCGGGACACCCAATCAGCCCCAGCATTTT.

This chain joins TRBV19 and TRBJ1-2; no clear D gene. In germline, CDR1 is LNHDA, CDR2 SQIVND (reference sequence). V was shortened by 3 bases and J by 4 bases, with 15 bases between the two germline ends. The CDR3 is 15 residues long. This CDR3 reads CASSIEGSDTYGYTF. In nucleotides, the CDR3 is TGTGCCAGTAGTATTGAGGGATCCGACACCTATGGCTACACCTTC. The full variable domain, completed using reference TRBV19 and TRBJ1-2, is DGGITQSPKYLFRKEGQNVTLSCEQNLNHDAMYWYRQDPGQGLRLIYYSQIVNDFQKGDIAEGYSVSREKKESFPLTVTSAQKNPTAFYLCASSIEGSDTYGYTFGSGTRLTVV.

The rearrangement links TRBV7-3 to TRBJ2-1; 8 bases agree with TRBD2. This CDR3 is 16 amino acids long. Germline CDR1 and CDR2: SGHTA and FQGTGA. The V and J ends lost 4 bases and 3 bases, in that order; junction bases with no gene match: 8. CDR3 loop: CASSSPGAGVYNEQFF. The CDR3 coding sequence is TGTGCCAGCAGCTCCCCTGGAGCGGGGGTCTACAATGAGCAGTTCTTC.

This chain connects TRBV5-4 to TRBJ1-3; D is unresolved. The CDR3 runs to 13 residues. Trimming took off 0 bases at V and 8 bases at J, with 9 bases between the two ends. CDR1 and CDR2 (germline): SGHNT, YYREEE (reference sequence). This CDR3 is CASSLAQVDTIYF. CDR3 nucleotide sequence: TGTGCCAGCAGCTTGGCCCAGGTGGACACCATATATTTT. Filled out from reference TRBV5-4 and TRBJ1-3, the complete variable domain reads ETGVTQSPTHLIKTRGQQVTLRCSSQSGHNTVSWYQQALGQGPQFIFQYYREEENGRGNFPPRFSGLQFPNYSSELNVNALELDDSALYLCASSLAQVDTIYFGEGSWLTVV.

In this sample, this clone turned up once. Distinct nucleotide sequences in the sample also encode this CDR3. This chain links TRBV6-5 with TRBJ1-1; D perhaps matches TRBD1 (6 bases). The germline V gene has CDR1 MNHEY and CDR2 SVGAGI. Trimming removed 0 bases from V and 4 bases from J, with 12 bases in between. This CDR3 contains 15 residues. This CDR3 is CASSYSQGRTTEAFF. DNA of the CDR3: TGTGCCAGCAGTTACTCCCAGGGGCGGACCACTGAAGCTTTCTTT.

The chain is built from TRBV5-8 and TRBJ2-3; 10 bases agree with TRBD1. Germline V gene data show CDR1 as SGHTS and CDR2 as YDEGEE. The CDR3 has 15 amino acids. V gave up 5 bases and J gave up 2 bases; unmatched junction bases: 5. The CDR3, as DNA: TGTGCCAGCAGTCGGGACAGGGGACTCACAGATACGCAGTATTTT. This codes for CASSRDRGLTDTQYF.

The chain recombines TRBV6-1 with TRBJ1-4, with D maybe TRBD1 (5 bases). The germline V and J ends were trimmed by 1 base and 5 bases, with 11 bases remaining between them. The V gene's germline CDR1 is MNHNS and CDR2 SASEGT. This CDR3 spans 15 amino acids. The DNA of the CDR3 is TGTGCCAGCAGTGAAGTCCCGGGGGGAAATGAAAAACTGTTTTTT. Encoded protein: CASSEVPGGNEKLFF.

The chain couples TRBV14 to TRBJ1-6; possibly TRBD1 for D (5 bases). Germline lookup yields CDR1 SGHDN and CDR2 FVKESK. Trimming took off 6 bases at V and 9 bases at J, with 18 bases between the two ends. The CDR3 covers 15 residues. CDR3: CASSPRGGGLSPLHF. DNA of the CDR3: TGTGCCAGCAGTCCGAGGGGAGGCGGTCTTTCACCCCTCCACTTT.

The chain is built from TRBV6-1 and TRBJ2-2; D not certain. Germline V gene sequence: CDR1 MNHNS, CDR2 SASEGT. CDR3 length: 14 amino acids. The ends were cut back, 1 base at V and 3 bases at J, with 6 bases in the middle. The chain's CDR3 is CASSEVTDTGELFF. In DNA, the CDR3 is TGTGCCAGCAGTGAAGTAACAGACACCGGGGAGCTGTTTTTT.

The chain uses TRBV19 and TRBJ1-1; TRBD1 matches 8 bases. Trimming took 5 bases from V and 0 from J; bases not matched to a gene: 8. From germline, CDR1 is LNHDA and CDR2 SQIVND (reference sequence). There are 16 residues in the CDR3. The CDR3 sequence: CASSARGRLVNTEAFF. The CDR3 nucleotides are TGTGCCAGTAGTGCCAGGGGGCGGCTCGTGAACACTGAAGCTTTCTTT.

This clone has more than one count but fewer than ten. This rearrangement joins TRBV28 to TRBJ2-7, with D perhaps matching TRBD1 (6 bases). The CDR3 contains 16 residues. Germline assignment: CDR1 MDHEN and CDR2 SYDVKM. The V end lost 4 bases, the J end lost 2 bases, and 18 bases lay between the germline ends. DNA for the CDR3: TGTGCCAGCAGTTCCGGGACAACCTCCCTAACCTACGAGCAGTACGTC. Its protein is CASSSGTTSLTYEQYV.

The V call is TRBV19, the J call TRBJ1-5; TRBD1 agrees at 7 bases. The germline V gene has CDR1 LNHDA and CDR2 SQIVND (reference sequence). The CDR3 covers 16 residues. The junction had 7 bases not matched to a gene; V was cut back by 5 bases and J by 0 bases. The CDR3 reads CASSGQELYSNQPQHF. The CDR3 DNA is TGTGCCAGTAGTGGACAGGAGCTATATAGCAATCAGCCCCAGCATTTT.

The rearrangement links TRBV6-1 to TRBJ1-2, with D hard to call. Trimming shortened V by 0 bases and J by 3 bases, and 8 bases separated the two germline ends. The CDR3 totals 14 residues. Germline lookup yields CDR1 MNHNS and CDR2 SASEGT. CDR3 sequence: CASSEAGLHYGYTF. In DNA form, the CDR3 reads TGTGCCAGCAGTGAAGCCGGGTTACACTATGGCTACACCTTC.

The chain has TRBV12-3 or TRBV12-4 and TRBJ1-5; D unresolved. The CDR3 loop spans 13 amino acids. Between the trimmed V and J ends, which lost 6 bases and 5 bases, there was a span of 11 bases. The CDR3 DNA reads TGTGCCAGCAGCAATGACTTATATCAGCCCCAGCATTTT. It yields the protein CASSNDLYQPQHF.

This clone was detected only a few times. The chain joins TRBV29-1 to TRBJ2-1; 12 bases fit TRBD2. Germline V gene data show CDR1 as SQVTM and CDR2 as ANQGSEA. V shed 5 bases and J 13 bases; nucleotides not matched to a gene: 9. The length of the CDR3 is 13 residues. CDR3: CSVLSTSGGLQFF. DNA for the CDR3: TGCAGCGTTTTATCGACTAGCGGGGGATTACAGTTCTTC.

This clone was observed once. The chain's CDR3 is CAWSVTGTDTQYF. CDR3 in DNA: TGTGCCTGGAGTGTGACAGGCACAGATACGCAGTATTTT. The chain uses TRBV30 and TRBJ2-3; possible D gene TRBD1, 5 bases. Deletions cut 0 bases from V and 1 base from J, with 5 bases between. The CDR3 totals 13 residues. Germline V CDR1 and CDR2: GTSNPN, SVGIG (reference sequence).

V and J are TRBV14 and TRBJ2-2; 8 positions agree with TRBD1. In germline, CDR1 is SGHDN, CDR2 FVKESK. CDR3 length equals 14 residues. Trimming removed 2 bases from V and 6 bases from J; junction bases left unmatched: 2. This CDR3 reads CASSQMTGAGELFF. CDR3 coding DNA: TGTGCCAGCAGCCAAATGACAGGGGCCGGGGAGCTGTTTTTT. The full variable domain, rest sourced from reference TRBV14 and TRBJ2-2, is EAGVTQFPSHSVIEKGQTVTLRCDPISGHDNLYWYRRVMGKEIKFLLHFVKESKQDESGMPNNRFLAERTGGTYSTLKVQPAELEDSGVYFCASSQMTGAGELFFGEGSRLTVL.

This chain joins TRBV11-2 and TRBJ2-2; D ambiguous. With 8 bases removed from V and 1 base from J, the gap between germline ends came to 8 bases. This CDR3 contains 13 residues. Germline V gene sequence: CDR1 SGHAT, CDR2 FQNNGV. The CDR3 loop reads CASLPVNTGELFF. The CDR3 region has the DNA TGTGCCAGCCTTCCGGTGAACACCGGGGAGCTGTTTTTT. Full variable domain (rest looked up from reference TRBV11-2 and TRBJ2-2): EAGVAQSPRYKIIEKRQSVAFWCNPISGHATLYWYQQILGQGPKLLIQFQNNGVVDDSQLPKDRFSAERLKGVDSTLKIQPAKLEDSAVYLCASLPVNTGELFFGEGSRLTVL.

In this sample, this clone turned up a few times. The rearrangement links TRBV10-2 to TRBJ1-1; D not certain. This CDR3 contains 15 residues. CDR1 is WSHSY and CDR2 is SAAADI in the germline V gene. Trimming took off 0 bases at V and 8 bases at J, with 16 bases between the two ends. This CDR3 reads CASSESTLAAREAFF. CDR3 nucleotide sequence: TGCGCCAGCAGTGAGTCGACCCTGGCGGCCCGAGAAGCTTTCTTT.

V gene TRBV11-2 combines with J gene TRBJ1-2; possibly TRBD1 for D (6 bases). Germline assignment: CDR1 SGHAT and CDR2 FQNNGV. Trimming cost V 5 bases and J 8 bases, with 24 bases left between them. The CDR3 spans 16 residues. The CDR3 DNA is TGTGCCAGCAGCCCCTACGGGGGGGCGGGGGTCCCAGGCTACACCTTC. Protein: CASSPYGGAGVPGYTF.

This clone was seen only a few times. This chain uses TRBV6-5 with TRBJ1-5; D may be TRBD1 (6 bases). The ends were cut back, 2 bases at V and 6 bases at J, with 17 bases in the middle. Germline V CDR1 and CDR2: MNHEY, SVGAGI. This CDR3 is 16 amino acids long. The CDR3 here is CASSYGTGIFGQPQHF. The DNA of the CDR3 is TGTGCCAGCAGTTACGGAACAGGGATATTCGGTCAGCCCCAGCATTTT.

This clone has more than one count but fewer than ten. This sequence joins TRBV12-5 and TRBJ2-1; D unclear. V was clipped by 0 bases and J by 5 bases, with 8 bases between them. This CDR3 comprises 14 residues. Germline V gene lookup returns CDR1 LGHNT and CDR2 FRNRAP. The CDR3 spells CASGLVPVDNEQFF. In nucleotides, the CDR3 is TGTGCTAGTGGTTTGGTTCCAGTGGACAATGAGCAGTTCTTC.

J is TRBJ1-2 and V is TRBV5-1; possibly TRBD1 for D (6 bases). The length of the CDR3 is 16 residues. CDR1 SGHRS and CDR2 YFSETQ come from the germline V gene. Trimming took 1 base from V and 0 from J, leaving 13 bases between them. CDR3 in amino acids: CASSLSTTGPNYGYTF. The CDR3 nucleotides are TGCGCCAGCAGCTTGAGTACTACAGGGCCTAACTATGGCTACACCTTC.

The chain recombines TRBV28 with TRBJ1-2; D call uncertain. CDR1 is MDHEN, CDR2 SYDVKM, per germline. There are 13 residues in the CDR3. The germline V and J ends were trimmed by 4 bases and 0 bases, with 6 bases remaining between them. The CDR3: CASSYITNYGYTF. Written as DNA, the CDR3 is TGTGCCAGCAGTTACATTACTAACTATGGCTACACCTTC.